This T cell receptor (beta chain) was obtained from a study of early T cells in non-severe SARS-CoV-2 infection. Across the study: Sequencing of bulk RNA from unsorted whole blood was done, without chain pairing. Study conclusions and caveats: Anti-spike CD8 responses were favored in VDJdb matching, and private and CD4 specificities were missed.

This clonotype came up many times. The target antigen is unknown. Individual cDNA molecules were tagged with unique molecular identifiers, the study reported. One entry per CDR3 protein, called by TCRdb with MiXCR from the 5' RACE reads. Of around 70,000 distinct CDR3 sequences listed, roughly 9% were seen once; the top ten hold roughly 3.2%. The CDR3 loop spans 14 amino acids. Between the trimmed V and J ends, which lost 5 bases and 2 bases, there was a span of 11 bases. Germline V gives CDR1 SGHRS, CDR2 YFSETQ. The V call is TRBV5-1, the J call TRBJ2-1, with D possibly being TRBD2 (6 bases). The specimen sequenced was whole blood. The receptor was isolated from an adult who was a healthcare worker with PCR-confirmed SARS-CoV-2 infection or an uninfected control (not recorded which). The CDR3 sequence: CASRAGRAYNEQFF. The CDR3, as DNA: TGCGCCAGCAGGGCGGGAAGGGCCTACAATGAGCAGTTCTTC.